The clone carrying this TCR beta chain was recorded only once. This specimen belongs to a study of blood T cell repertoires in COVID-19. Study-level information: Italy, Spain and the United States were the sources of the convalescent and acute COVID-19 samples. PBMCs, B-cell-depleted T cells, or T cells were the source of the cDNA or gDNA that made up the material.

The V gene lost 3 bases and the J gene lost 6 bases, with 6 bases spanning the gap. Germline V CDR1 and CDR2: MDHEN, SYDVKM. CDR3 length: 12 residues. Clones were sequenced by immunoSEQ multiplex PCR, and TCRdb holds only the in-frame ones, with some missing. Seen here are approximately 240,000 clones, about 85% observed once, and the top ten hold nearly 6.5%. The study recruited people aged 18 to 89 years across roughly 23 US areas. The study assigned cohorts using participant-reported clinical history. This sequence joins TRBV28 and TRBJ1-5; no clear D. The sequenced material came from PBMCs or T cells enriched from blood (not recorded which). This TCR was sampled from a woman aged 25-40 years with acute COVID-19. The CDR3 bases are TGTGCCAGCAGTTTGGAGGCTCAGCCCCAGCATTTT. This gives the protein CASSLEAQPQHF.